A selection of T cell receptor beta chains follows, all from one sample in a study of blood T cell repertoires in COVID-19. Clones were sequenced by immunoSEQ multiplex PCR, and TCRdb holds only the in-frame ones, with some missing. Here the sample spans roughly 75,000 clones, approximately 87% being singletons. Source material: peripheral blood. The receptors were sampled from a man older than 75 in a cohort sampled during active COVID-19. The CDR3 runs from the conserved cysteine through the conserved F or W. The order of the fields is clone size, V gene, J gene, D gene, CDR3 protein, CDR3 DNA. D genes are given only for firm matches. Size is omitted from some rows. Given values are once, few, many or a class for expanded clones.

>few|TRBV28|TRBJ2-7|NA
CASSSIGQSYEQYF
TGTGCCAGCAGTTCGATCGGACAGTCCTACGAGCAGTACTTC
>NA|TRBV5-1|TRBJ2-3|TRBD2
CASSLAPGLVYTQYF
TGCGCCAGCAGCTTGGCCCCTGGACTAGTTTATACGCAGTATTTT
>NA|TRBV19|TRBJ1-2|TRBD1
CAGLQGDYGYTF
TGTGCCGGACTACAGGGGGACTATGGCTACACCTTC
>once|TRBV7-9|TRBJ2-5|NA
CASSLAGIQETQYF
TGTGCCAGCAGCTTGGCAGGGATTCAAGAGACCCAGTACTTC
>NA|TRBV28|TRBJ1-1|TRBD1
CASSLRQGAEAFF
TGTGCCAGCAGTCTTCGACAGGGCGCTGAAGCTTTCTTT
>once|TRBV19|TRBJ2-3|TRBD2
CASSTTSGGPDTQYF
TGTGCCAGTAGTACCACTAGCGGGGGACCAGATACGCAGTATTTT
>NA|TRBV29-1|TRBJ2-3|TRBD1
CSGRTGNTDTQYF
TGCAGCGGGCGGACAGGAAACACAGATACGCAGTATTTT
>NA|TRBV3-1/TRBV3-2|TRBJ2-5|TRBD2
CASRNSGGRRETQYF
TGTGCCAGCAGAAATAGCGGGGGCCGCAGGGAGACCCAGTACTTC
>NA|TRBV18|TRBJ2-3|NA
CASSPPSGGTDTQYF
TGTGCCAGCTCACCACCGTCGGGGGGCACAGATACGCAGTATTTT
>NA|TRBV7-9|TRBJ1-2|NA
CASSPGGAGANYGYTF
TGTGCCAGCAGCCCCGGGGGGGCGGGCGCTAACTATGGCTACACCTTC
>NA|TRBV7-2|TRBJ1-1|NA
CASSPWTGTTEAFF
TGTGCCAGCAGCCCTTGGACGGGAACCACTGAAGCTTTCTTT
>NA|TRBV5-4|TRBJ1-3|NA
CASSRDREGNTIYF
TGTGCCAGCAGCCGGGACCGGGAGGGAAACACCATATATTTT
>NA|TRBV2|TRBJ1-2|NA
CASSGGGTPYGYTF
TGTGCCAGCAGTGGCGGCGGTACCCCCTATGGCTACACCTTC
>NA|TRBV6-5|TRBJ1-5|NA
CASSYTGTNQPQHF
TGTGCCAGCAGTTACACAGGGACCAATCAGCCCCAGCATTTT
>NA|TRBV24-1|TRBJ2-1|TRBD2
CATSMKRLAGSNEQFF
TGTGCCACCAGTATGAAGAGGTTAGCGGGGAGCAATGAGCAGTTCTTC
>NA|TRBV15|TRBJ2-2|TRBD2
CATSRDPLAGSGELFF
TGTGCCACCAGCAGAGATCCACTAGCGGGTTCCGGGGAGCTGTTTTTT
>NA|TRBV3-1/TRBV3-2|TRBJ2-3|TRBD2
CASSQRLAGGRDTQYF
TGTGCCAGCAGCCAGCGTCTAGCGGGGGGCAGAGATACGCAGTATTTT
>NA|TRBV5-1|TRBJ2-5|NA
CASSSTWYETQYF
TGCGCCAGCAGCTCGACTTGGTACGAGACCCAGTACTTC
>NA|TRBV7-2|TRBJ1-2|TRBD1
CASSLSHRGNYGYTF
TGTGCCAGCAGCTTATCTCACAGGGGGAACTATGGCTACACCTTC
>NA|TRBV27|TRBJ1-1|TRBD1
CASSLFLGQRGTEAFF
TGTGCCAGCAGTTTATTTTTGGGACAGAGGGGCACTGAAGCTTTCTTT
>NA|TRBV7-2|TRBJ1-1|TRBD1
CASSHTGGVTEAFF
TGTGCCAGCAGCCACACAGGGGGCGTCACTGAAGCTTTCTTT
>few|TRBV4-2|TRBJ1-2|NA
CASSPVRGRGYTF
TGTGCCAGCAGCCCAGTTCGAGGGCGCGGCTACACCTTC
>once|TRBV3-1/TRBV3-2|TRBJ2-1|TRBD2
CASSQQGTSGPYNEQFF
TGTGCCAGCAGCCAACAAGGGACTAGCGGGCCATACAATGAGCAGTTCTTC
>once|TRBV28|TRBJ2-3|TRBD1
CASSLWERGRPDTQYF
TGTGCCAGCAGTTTATGGGAAAGGGGGCGCCCAGATACGCAGTATTTT
>NA|TRBV3-1/TRBV3-2|TRBJ1-1|NA
CASSPAGREAFF
TGTGCCAGCAGCCCGGCTGGGAGAGAAGCTTTCTTT
>NA|TRBV9|TRBJ2-5|TRBD1
CASSVDGTAGTQYF
TGTGCCAGCAGCGTAGATGGGACAGCTGGGACCCAGTACTTC
>NA|TRBV6-5|TRBJ2-7|NA
CASSYYRVSEQYF
TGTGCCAGCAGTTACTACAGGGTATCCGAGCAGTACTTC
>NA|TRBV6-5|TRBJ1-2|NA
CASSYRQGSYGYTF
TGTGCCAGCAGTTACAGGCAGGGATCGTATGGCTACACCTTC
>few|TRBV11-2|TRBJ1-6|TRBD1
CASSKTDRVSPLHF
TGTGCCAGCAGCAAAACGGACAGGGTTTCACCCCTCCACTTT
>NA|TRBV3-1/TRBV3-2|TRBJ2-7|TRBD2
CASSGGTKSEQYF
TGTGCCAGCAGCGGAGGGACTAAGTCCGAGCAGTACTTC
>NA|TRBV4-3|TRBJ1-2|NA
CASSQAQAGPGYTF
TGCGCCAGCAGCCAAGCCCAGGCAGGGCCTGGCTACACCTTC
>NA|TRBV18|TRBJ2-2|TRBD1
CASSRQGAGGTGELFF
TGTGCCAGCTCTCGCCAGGGAGCAGGGGGAACCGGGGAGCTGTTTTTT
>NA|TRBV6-2/TRBV6-3|TRBJ1-4|NA
CASSRQNEKLFF
TGTGCCAGCAGTCGACAGAATGAAAAACTGTTTTTT
>NA|TRBV3-1/TRBV3-2|TRBJ2-4|NA
CASSQDVQGGMDIQYF
TGTGCCAGCAGCCAAGATGTCCAGGGGGGAATGGACATTCAGTACTTC
>NA|TRBV5-4|TRBJ1-6|NA
CASRTAGTSPLHF
TGTGCCAGCCGGACAGCCGGAACTTCACCCCTCCACTTT
>NA|TRBV11-2|TRBJ2-3|NA
CASSTPGSRTDTQYF
TGTGCCAGCAGCACCCCAGGGTCCCGCACAGATACGCAGTATTTT
>NA|TRBV5-1|TRBJ1-6|TRBD1
CASSLQGNSPLHF
TGCGCCAGCAGCTTACAGGGGAATTCACCCCTCCACTTT
>NA|TRBV2|TRBJ1-2|TRBD1
CASSADRADLYGYTF
TGTGCCAGCAGTGCCGACAGGGCCGACCTTTATGGCTACACCTTC
>NA|TRBV10-3|TRBJ2-1|TRBD1
CAISEFRRGQGGEQFF
TGTGCCATCAGTGAGTTTCGAAGGGGACAGGGCGGCGAGCAGTTCTTC
>NA|TRBV2|TRBJ2-3|NA
CASTWTASTDTQYF
TGTGCCAGCACTTGGACAGCTAGCACAGATACGCAGTATTTT
>NA|TRBV5-4|TRBJ2-3|NA
CASSRTGSTDTQYF
TGTGCCAGCAGCCGTACCGGGTCGACAGATACGCAGTATTTT
>NA|TRBV6-5|TRBJ1-5|TRBD1
CASNRQGSGNQPQHF
TGTGCCAGCAACCGACAGGGAAGTGGCAATCAGCCCCAGCATTTT
>NA|TRBV18|TRBJ1-6|NA
CASSPLPSLSSYNSPLHF
TGTGCCAGCTCACCACTTCCCTCCCTCAGCTCCTATAATTCACCCCTCCACTTT
>NA|TRBV27|TRBJ1-4|NA
CASSLSGGEKLFF
TGTGCCAGCAGTTTATCTGGGGGCGAAAAACTGTTTTTT
>NA|TRBV7-9|TRBJ1-3|TRBD1
CASSLDRSGNTIYF
TGTGCCAGCAGCTTGGACAGGTCTGGAAACACCATATATTTT
>NA|TRBV5-5|TRBJ2-1|TRBD2
CASSLAPSGGYYNEQFF
TGTGCCAGCAGCTTGGCCCCTAGCGGGGGGTACTACAATGAGCAGTTCTTC
>NA|TRBV7-3|TRBJ2-5|NA
CASSPGGTRRWETQYF
TGTGCCAGCAGCCCTGGCGGGACCCGGAGGTGGGAGACCCAGTACTTC
>NA|TRBV7-9|TRBJ2-1|TRBD2
CASSLAGLAAEQFF
TGTGCCAGCAGCTTAGCAGGACTAGCGGCTGAGCAGTTCTTC
>NA|TRBV5-1|TRBJ1-5|TRBD1
CASSPGGGNQPQHF
TGCGCCAGCAGCCCAGGGGGCGGCAATCAGCCCCAGCATTTT
>few|TRBV18|TRBJ1-4|NA
CASSPGTNEKLFF
TGTGCCAGCTCACCCGGAACTAATGAAAAACTGTTTTTT
>NA|TRBV7-9|TRBJ1-6|TRBD1
CASSLEGTVNSPLHF
TGTGCCAGCAGCTTAGAGGGGACAGTCAATTCACCCCTCCACTTT
>NA|TRBV2|TRBJ2-2|TRBD1
CASRPGTGSTGELFF
TGTGCCAGCAGACCCGGGACAGGTAGCACCGGGGAGCTGTTTTTT
>NA|TRBV28|TRBJ1-4|TRBD1
CASSSPAGTGEKLFF
TGTGCCAGCAGTTCCCCGGCTGGGACAGGTGAAAAACTGTTTTTT
>few|TRBV5-1|TRBJ2-6|TRBD1
CASSPITTGVSGANVLTF
TGCGCCAGCAGCCCTATAACCACAGGGGTCTCTGGGGCCAACGTCCTGACTTTC
>NA|TRBV19|TRBJ2-3|TRBD1
CASSNNRGRSTDTQYF
TGTGCCAGTAGTAACAACAGGGGCCGAAGCACAGATACGCAGTATTTT
>NA|TRBV10-1|TRBJ2-7|TRBD2
CASGPSGGYEQYF
TGCGCCAGCGGGCCTAGCGGGGGTTACGAGCAGTACTTC
>few|TRBV27|TRBJ2-2|NA
CASKQRLGGELFF
TGTGCCAGCAAACAGAGATTAGGCGGGGAGCTGTTTTTT
>NA|TRBV15|TRBJ2-1|TRBD2
CATKRGGYNEQFF
TGTGCCACTAAGCGGGGGGGATACAATGAGCAGTTCTTC
>once|TRBV7-8|TRBJ2-2|TRBD1
CASSLRGLVTNTGELFF
TGTGCCAGCAGCTTAAGGGGGCTGGTAACGAACACCGGGGAGCTGTTTTTT
>NA|TRBV10-3|TRBJ2-7|NA
CAISQGGGYEQYF
TGTGCCATCAGCCAGGGAGGGGGGTACGAGCAGTACTTC